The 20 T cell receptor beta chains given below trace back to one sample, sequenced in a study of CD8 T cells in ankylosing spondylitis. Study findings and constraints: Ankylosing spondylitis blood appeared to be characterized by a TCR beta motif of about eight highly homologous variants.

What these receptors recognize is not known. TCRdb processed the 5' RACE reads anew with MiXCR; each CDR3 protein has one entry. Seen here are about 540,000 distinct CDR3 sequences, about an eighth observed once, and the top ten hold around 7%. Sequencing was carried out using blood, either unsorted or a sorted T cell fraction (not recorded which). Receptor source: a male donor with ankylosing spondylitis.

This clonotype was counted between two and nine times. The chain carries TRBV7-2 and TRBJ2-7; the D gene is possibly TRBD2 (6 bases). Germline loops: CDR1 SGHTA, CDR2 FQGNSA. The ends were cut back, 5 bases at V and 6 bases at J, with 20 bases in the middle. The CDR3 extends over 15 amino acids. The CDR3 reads CASSPTREPLGEQYF. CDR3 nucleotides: TGTGCCAGCAGCCCCACCCGGGAGCCCCTTGGCGAGCAGTACTTC.

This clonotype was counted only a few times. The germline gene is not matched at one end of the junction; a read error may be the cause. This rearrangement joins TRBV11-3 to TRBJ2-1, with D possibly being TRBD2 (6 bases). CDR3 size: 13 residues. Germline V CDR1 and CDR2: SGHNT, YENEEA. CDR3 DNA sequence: TGTGCCAGCAGCTTAGCCATACTAGCTCCCCCAGTCTTC. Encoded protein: CASSLAILAPPVF.

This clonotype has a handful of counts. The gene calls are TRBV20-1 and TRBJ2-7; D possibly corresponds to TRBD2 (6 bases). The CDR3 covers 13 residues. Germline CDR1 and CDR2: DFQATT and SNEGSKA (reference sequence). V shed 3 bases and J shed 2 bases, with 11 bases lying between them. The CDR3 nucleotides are TGCAGTGCTAGTGGGCGGACTACCTACGAGCAGTACTTC. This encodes CSASGRTTYEQYF.

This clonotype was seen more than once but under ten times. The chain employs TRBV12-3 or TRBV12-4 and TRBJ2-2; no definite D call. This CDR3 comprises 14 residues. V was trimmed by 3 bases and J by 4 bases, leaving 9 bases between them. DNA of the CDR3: TGTGCCAGCAGTTTTTTACAATTCACCGGGGAGCTGTTTTTT. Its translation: CASSFLQFTGELFF.

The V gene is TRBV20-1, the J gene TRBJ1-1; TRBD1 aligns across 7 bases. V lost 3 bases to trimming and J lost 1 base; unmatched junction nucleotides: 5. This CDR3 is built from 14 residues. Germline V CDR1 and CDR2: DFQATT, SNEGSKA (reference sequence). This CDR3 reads CSAREGTANTEAFF. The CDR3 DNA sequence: TGCAGTGCTAGGGAAGGGACAGCGAACACTGAAGCTTTCTTT.

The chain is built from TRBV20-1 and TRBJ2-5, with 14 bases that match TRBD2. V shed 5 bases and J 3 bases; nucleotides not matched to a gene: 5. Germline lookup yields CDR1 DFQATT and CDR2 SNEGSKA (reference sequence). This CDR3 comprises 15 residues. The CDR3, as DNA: TGCAGTGCTGCGGGACTAGCGGGAGCGGAAGAGACCCAGTACTTC. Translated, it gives CSAAGLAGAEETQYF.

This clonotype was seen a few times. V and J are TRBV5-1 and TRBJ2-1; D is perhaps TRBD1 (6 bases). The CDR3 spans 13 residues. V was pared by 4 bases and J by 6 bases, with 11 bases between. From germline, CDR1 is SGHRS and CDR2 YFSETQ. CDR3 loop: CASSRGQPNEQFF. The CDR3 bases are TGCGCCAGCAGCCGAGGACAGCCCAATGAGCAGTTCTTC.

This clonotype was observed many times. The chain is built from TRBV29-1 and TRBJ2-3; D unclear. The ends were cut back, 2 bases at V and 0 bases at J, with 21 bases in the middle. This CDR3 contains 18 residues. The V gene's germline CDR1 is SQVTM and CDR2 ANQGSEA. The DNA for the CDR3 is TGCAGCGTTGAACAAATAATCACCACCGCGTCTAGCACAGATACGCAGTATTTT. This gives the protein CSVEQIITTASSTDTQYF.

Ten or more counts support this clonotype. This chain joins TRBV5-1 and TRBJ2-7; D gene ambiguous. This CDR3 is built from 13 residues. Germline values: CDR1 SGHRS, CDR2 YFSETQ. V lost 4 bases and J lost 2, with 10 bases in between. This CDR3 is CASSVDGTYEQYF. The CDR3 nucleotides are TGCGCCAGCAGCGTGGACGGAACCTACGAGCAGTACTTC.

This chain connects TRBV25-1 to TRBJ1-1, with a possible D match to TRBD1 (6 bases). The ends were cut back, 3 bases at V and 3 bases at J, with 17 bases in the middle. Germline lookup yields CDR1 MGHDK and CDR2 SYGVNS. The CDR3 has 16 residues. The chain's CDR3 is CASSDTLPGADTEAFF. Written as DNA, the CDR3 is TGTGCCAGCAGTGACACCCTCCCAGGGGCGGACACTGAAGCTTTCTTT.

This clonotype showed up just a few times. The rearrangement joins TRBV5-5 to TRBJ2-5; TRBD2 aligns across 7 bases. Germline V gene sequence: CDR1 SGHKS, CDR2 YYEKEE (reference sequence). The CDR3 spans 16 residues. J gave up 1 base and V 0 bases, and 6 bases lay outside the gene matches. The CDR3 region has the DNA TGTGCCAGCAGCTTGGCCGGGGAGGGACTCCAAGAGACCCAGTACTTC. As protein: CASSLAGEGLQETQYF.

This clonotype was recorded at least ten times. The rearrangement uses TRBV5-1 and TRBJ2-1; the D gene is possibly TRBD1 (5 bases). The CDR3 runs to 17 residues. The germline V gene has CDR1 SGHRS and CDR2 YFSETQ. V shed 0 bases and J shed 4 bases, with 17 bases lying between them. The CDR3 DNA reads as TGCGCCAGCAGCTTGGCGCTTTTTAAATCAGGGTACAATGAGCAGTTCTTC. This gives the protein CASSLALFKSGYNEQFF. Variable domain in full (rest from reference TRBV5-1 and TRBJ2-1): KAGVTQTPRYLIKTRGQQVTLSCSPISGHRSVSWYQQTPGQGLQFLFEYFSETQRNKGNFPGRFSGRQFSNSRSEMNVSTLELGDSALYLCASSLALFKSGYNEQFFGPGTRLTVL.

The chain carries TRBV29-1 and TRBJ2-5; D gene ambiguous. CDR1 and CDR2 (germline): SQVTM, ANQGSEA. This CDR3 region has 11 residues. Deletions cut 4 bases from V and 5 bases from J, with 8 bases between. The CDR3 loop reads CSVAVGETQYF. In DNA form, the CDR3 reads TGCAGCGTTGCTGTGGGGGAGACCCAGTACTTC.

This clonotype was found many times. The CDR3 here is CASTGTGDEGLAATIRNYEQYF. DNA of the CDR3: TGTGCCAGCACCGGGACGGGAGATGAGGGACTAGCGGCAACTATAAGAAACTACGAGCAGTACTTC. The V gene is TRBV6-4, the J gene TRBJ2-7; 11 positions match TRBD2. The ends lost 7 bases at V and 3 bases at J; junction bases unmatched: 29. Germline values: CDR1 MRHNA, CDR2 SNTAGT. CDR3 length equals 22 residues.

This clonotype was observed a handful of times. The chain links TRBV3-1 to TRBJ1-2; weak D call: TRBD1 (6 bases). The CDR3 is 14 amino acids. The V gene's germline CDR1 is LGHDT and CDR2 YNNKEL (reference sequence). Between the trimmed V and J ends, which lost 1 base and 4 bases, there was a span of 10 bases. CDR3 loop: CASSQATGSYGYTF. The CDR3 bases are TGTGCCAGCAGCCAAGCAACAGGGAGCTATGGCTACACCTTC.

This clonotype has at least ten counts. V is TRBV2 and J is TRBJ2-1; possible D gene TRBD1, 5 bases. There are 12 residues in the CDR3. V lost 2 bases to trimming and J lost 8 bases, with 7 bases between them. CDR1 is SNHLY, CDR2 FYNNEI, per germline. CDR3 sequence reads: CASSEQGYEQFF. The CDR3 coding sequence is TGTGCCAGCAGTGAACAGGGCTATGAGCAGTTCTTC.

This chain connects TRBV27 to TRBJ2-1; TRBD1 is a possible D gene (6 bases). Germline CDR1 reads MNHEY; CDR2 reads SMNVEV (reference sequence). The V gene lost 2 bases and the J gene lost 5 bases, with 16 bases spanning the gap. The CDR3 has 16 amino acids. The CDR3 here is CASSLGVWTVDNEQFF. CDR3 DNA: TGTGCCAGCAGTTTAGGAGTTTGGACAGTAGACAATGAGCAGTTCTTC.

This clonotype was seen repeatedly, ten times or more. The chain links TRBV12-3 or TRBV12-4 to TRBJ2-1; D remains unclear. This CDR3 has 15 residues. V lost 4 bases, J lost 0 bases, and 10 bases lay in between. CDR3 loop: CASSYREPSYNEQFF. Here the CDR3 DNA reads TGTGCCAGCAGTTACCGAGAGCCCTCCTACAATGAGCAGTTCTTC.

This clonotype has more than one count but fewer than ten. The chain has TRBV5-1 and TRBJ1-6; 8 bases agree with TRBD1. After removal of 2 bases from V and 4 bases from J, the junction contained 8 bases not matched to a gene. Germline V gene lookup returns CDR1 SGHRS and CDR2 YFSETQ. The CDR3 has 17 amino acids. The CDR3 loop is CASSFGQGPFYNSPLHF. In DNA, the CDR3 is TGCGCCAGCAGCTTTGGACAGGGCCCCTTTTATAATTCACCCCTCCACTTT. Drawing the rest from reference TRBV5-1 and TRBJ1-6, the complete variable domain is KAGVTQTPRYLIKTRGQQVTLSCSPISGHRSVSWYQQTPGQGLQFLFEYFSETQRNKGNFPGRFSGRQFSNSRSEMNVSTLELGDSALYLCASSFGQGPFYNSPLHFGNGTRLTVT.

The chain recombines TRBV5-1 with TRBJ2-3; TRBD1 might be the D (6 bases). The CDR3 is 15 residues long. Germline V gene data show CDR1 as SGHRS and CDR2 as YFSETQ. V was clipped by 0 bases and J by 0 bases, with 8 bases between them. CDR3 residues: CASSLADRSTDTQYF. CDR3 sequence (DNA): TGCGCCAGCAGCTTGGCGGACAGAAGCACAGATACGCAGTATTTT.